These T cell receptor beta chains were read from a single sample in a study of cytotoxic CD8 clonotypes in ibrutinib-treated CLL. The protocol was immunoSEQ multiplex PCR, while the TCRdb copy is restricted to in-frame clones and leaves out a portion. Here the sample spans tens of thousands of clones, roughly 50% being singletons. The source was PBMCs, collected before ibrutinib treatment. The receptors here all came from a human donor with chronic lymphocytic leukemia. CDR3s include the opening cysteine and the closing phenylalanine or tryptophan. A D gene is named only where the DNA matches it firmly. The size entry is marked missing in some rows and otherwise reads once, few, many or a size class.

v_call	clone_size	d_call	j_call	cdr3_aa	cdr3_nt
TRBV28	few	NA	TRBJ1-1	CASRGAVVNTEAFF	TGTGCCAGCAGGGGGGCGGTTGTGAACACTGAAGCTTTCTTT
TRBV7-9	few	TRBD2	TRBJ2-1	CAGGTNVYNEQFF	TGTGCCGGGGGGACTAACGTTTACAATGAGCAGTTCTTC
TRBV7-9	NA	NA	TRBJ1-2	CASSLVTGAYTF	TGTGCCAGCAGCTTAGTAACAGGAGCCTACACCTTC
TRBV18	NA	NA	TRBJ2-3	CASSPPNNPDTQYF	TGTGCCAGCTCACCACCGAACAACCCAGATACGCAGTATTTT
TRBV2	NA	NA	TRBJ2-5	CASSAAAPQYF	TGTGCCAGCAGTGCTGCAGCTCCCCAGTACTTC
TRBV4-2	few	TRBD2	TRBJ2-6	CASSQVGLAGTGANVLTF	TGTGCCAGCAGCCAAGTAGGACTAGCGGGGACTGGGGCCAACGTCCTGACTTTC
TRBV12-5	few	TRBD1	TRBJ1-1	CAPRRGRENTEAFF	TGTGCCCCCCGAAGGGGGCGGGAGAACACTGAAGCTTTCTTT
TRBV27	NA	TRBD1	TRBJ1-1	CASSVPGQVNEAFF	TGTGCCAGCAGTGTTCCGGGACAGGTTAATGAAGCTTTCTTT
TRBV7-8	NA	TRBD1	TRBJ1-5	CASSLFVDRGHQPQHF	TGTGCCAGCAGCTTATTCGTGGACAGGGGACATCAGCCCCAGCATTTT
TRBV28	NA	TRBD2	TRBJ2-3	CASSFGGGRTDTQYF	TGTGCCAGCAGTTTTGGCGGGGGTCGAACAGATACGCAGTATTTT
TRBV7-8	NA	NA	TRBJ2-7	CASSKGMLYEQYF	TGTGCCAGCAGCAAAGGGATGCTATACGAGCAGTACTTC
TRBV9	NA	NA	TRBJ2-1	CASSPLVAGSYNEQFF	TGTGCCAGCAGCCCCCTGGTGGCGGGGAGTTACAATGAGCAGTTCTTC
TRBV6-5	NA	NA	TRBJ1-6	CASSYSTGGGNSPLHF	TGTGCCAGCAGTTACTCGACGGGTGGAGGAAATTCACCCCTCCACTTT
TRBV2	NA	NA	TRBJ1-2	CASSWSGYGYTF	TGTGCCAGCAGTTGGAGTGGGTATGGCTACACCTTC
TRBV6-5	NA	NA	TRBJ1-5	CASGRGNQPQHF	TGTGCCAGCGGGAGGGGCAATCAGCCCCAGCATTTT
TRBV9	NA	NA	TRBJ2-6	CASSVGRAETGIGANVLTF	TGTGCCAGCAGCGTAGGCCGTGCGGAAACAGGGATTGGGGCCAACGTCCTGACTTTC
TRBV9	NA	TRBD2	TRBJ2-3	CASSVGGTSASTDTQYF	TGTGCCAGCAGCGTAGGAGGTACTAGCGCTAGCACAGATACGCAGTATTTT
TRBV14	NA	TRBD1	TRBJ2-2	CAIRQGSNTGELFF	TGTGCCATTCGACAGGGTTCGAACACCGGGGAGCTGTTTTTT
TRBV6-5	NA	TRBD1	TRBJ2-1	CASTSGQGANNEQFF	TGTGCCAGCACCAGTGGACAGGGGGCTAACAATGAGCAGTTCTTC
TRBV5-1	few	NA	TRBJ1-6	CASSFQQGVGSPLHF	TGCGCCAGCAGCTTCCAACAGGGTGTCGGTTCACCCCTCCACTTT
TRBV18	few	NA	TRBJ2-7	CASSLYSYEQYF	TGTGCCAGCTCATTATACTCCTACGAGCAGTACTTC
TRBV6-6	NA	TRBD1	TRBJ1-5	CASSYGQGYSNQPQHF	TGTGCCAGCAGTTACGGACAGGGCTATAGCAATCAGCCCCAGCATTTT
TRBV21-1	NA	NA	TRBJ2-3	CASSNPASGGSLTSTDTQYF	TGTGCCAGCAGCAACCCGGCTAGCGGGGGTTCACTTACTTCCACAGATACGCAGTATTTT
TRBV7-7	few	TRBD1	TRBJ1-5	CASSSGQGVDQPQHF	TGTGCTAGCAGCTCAGGACAGGGTGTTGATCAGCCCCAGCATTTT
TRBV19	NA	NA	TRBJ1-4	CASSRQKWNEKLFF	TGTGCCAGTAGTAGACAGAAGTGGAATGAAAAACTGTTTTTT
TRBV5-1	NA	NA	TRBJ1-1	CASSQGHDTEAFF	TGCGCCAGCAGCCAGGGCCATGACACTGAAGCTTTCTTT
TRBV7-9	NA	NA	TRBJ1-2	CASSSVTYGYTF	TGTGCCAGCAGCTCAGTAACTTATGGCTACACCTTC
TRBV5-6	NA	TRBD1	TRBJ2-7	CASSGRDRWASYEQYF	TGTGCCAGCAGCGGAAGGGACAGGTGGGCCTCCTACGAGCAGTACTTC
TRBV4-1	few	NA	TRBJ1-2	CASSQVTKGRDGYTF	TGCGCCAGCAGCCAAGTCACAAAGGGGAGAGATGGCTACACCTTC
TRBV7-3	few	NA	TRBJ2-1	CASSLGVNEQFF	TGTGCCAGCAGCTTAGGCGTCAATGAGCAGTTCTTC
TRBV28	NA	NA	TRBJ1-5	CASRNRVSNQPQHF	TGTGCCAGCAGGAACAGGGTTAGCAATCAGCCCCAGCATTTT
TRBV29-1	few	NA	TRBJ2-4	CSVSTVSKNIQYF	TGCAGCGTTTCGACAGTTTCCAAAAACATTCAGTACTTC
TRBV28	NA	NA	TRBJ2-1	CASSLVDTPLETYNEQFF	TGTGCCAGCAGTTTGGTGGACACACCCCTAGAAACCTACAATGAGCAGTTCTTC
TRBV5-1	NA	TRBD1	TRBJ1-2	CASSEDRVRYGYTF	TGCGCCAGCTCAGAGGACAGGGTTCGCTATGGCTACACCTTC
TRBV5-1	NA	NA	TRBJ2-7	CASSSSYEQYF	TGCGCCAGCAGCTCATCCTACGAGCAGTACTTC
TRBV9	NA	NA	TRBJ1-1	CASSVGLSDTEAFF	TGTGCCAGCAGCGTAGGCCTTTCAGACACTGAAGCTTTCTTT
TRBV6-9	NA	NA	TRBJ2-7	CASSRGPLSYEQYF	TGTGCCAGCAGTCGGGGCCCTCTTTCCTACGAGCAGTACTTC
TRBV5-6	NA	TRBD2	TRBJ2-3	CASSREELAGGLGTQYF	TGTGCCAGCAGCCGCGAGGAACTAGCGGGGGGGCTGGGTACGCAGTATTTT
TRBV30	NA	TRBD2	TRBJ2-5	CAWNGGGIGETQYF	TGTGCCTGGAATGGGGGGGGTATTGGAGAGACCCAGTACTTC
TRBV9	NA	NA	TRBJ2-2	CASSVDPPRELNTGELFF	TGTGCCAGCAGCGTAGACCCCCCGAGGGAACTCAACACCGGGGAGCTGTTTTTT
TRBV27	few	NA	TRBJ2-5	CASSPRTAQETQYF	TGTGCCAGCAGTCCCCGGACAGCACAAGAGACCCAGTACTTC
TRBV7-9	NA	NA	TRBJ2-7	CASMKDRGEQYF	TGTGCCAGCATGAAAGATAGGGGCGAGCAGTACTTC
TRBV15	few	NA	TRBJ2-5	CATSRLHGQETQYF	TGTGCCACCAGCAGACTCCACGGGCAAGAGACCCAGTACTTC
TRBV2	NA	TRBD2	TRBJ2-1	CASRGGGIRGQFF	TGTGCCAGCCGGGGGGGAGGCATTAGAGGGCAGTTCTTC
TRBV27	NA	TRBD2	TRBJ2-3	CASSPPGLWDTDTQYF	TGTGCCAGCAGCCCCCCGGGACTATGGGACACAGATACGCAGTATTTT
TRBV9	NA	NA	TRBJ2-1	CASSVAASYNEQFF	TGTGCCAGCAGCGTAGCTGCCAGCTACAATGAGCAGTTCTTC
TRBV7-2	NA	TRBD2	TRBJ2-1	CASSKLAGGFYNEQFF	TGTGCCAGCAGCAAACTAGCGGGGGGGTTTTACAATGAGCAGTTCTTC
TRBV6-5	NA	TRBD2	TRBJ2-7	CASSDPGTSYEQYF	TGTGCCAGCAGTGACCCCGGGACTAGCTACGAGCAGTACTTC
TRBV4-2	NA	NA	TRBJ1-2	CASSQERARHYGYTF	TGTGCCAGCAGCCAAGAACGGGCCAGACACTATGGCTACACCTTC
TRBV28	NA	TRBD1	TRBJ1-2	CASSLSNRGGYTF	TGTGCCAGCAGTTTGTCAAACAGGGGGGGCTACACCTTC
TRBV5-1	NA	NA	TRBJ2-4	CASSPDGSLAKNIQYF	TGCGCCAGCAGCCCCGACGGCTCCCTAGCCAAAAACATTCAGTACTTC
TRBV29-1	NA	TRBD2	TRBJ2-3	CSTSGGAEDTQYF	TGCAGCACTAGCGGGGGGGCCGAAGATACGCAGTATTTT
TRBV6-5	NA	NA	TRBJ2-2	CASSSSSFGNTGELFF	TGTGCCAGCAGTTCCTCCTCGTTCGGGAACACCGGGGAGCTGTTTTTT
TRBV23-1	few	NA	TRBJ2-3	CASSQSQGWGTDTQYF	TGCGCCAGCAGTCAATCACAGGGATGGGGCACAGATACGCAGTATTTT
TRBV7-8	few	NA	TRBJ2-7	CASSLRGKGEQYF	TGTGCCAGCAGCTTAAGAGGGAAAGGCGAGCAGTACTTC
TRBV19	few	TRBD1	TRBJ1-6	CASSEGAGSPLHF	TGTGCCAGTAGTGAGGGGGCAGGGTCACCCCTCCACTTT